Following are 12 T cell receptor beta chains from one sample sequenced in a study of T-cell memory formation after mild COVID-19. TCRdb re-analysed the 5' RACE reads in MiXCR, keeping a single row per CDR3 protein. This sample has around 200,000 distinct CDR3 sequences, with roughly 17% found just once. Sequencing input: PBMCs or a T cell subset sorted from them (not recorded which). All receptors derive from an adult woman who had mild COVID-19 (a few samples of this study predate the infection). Cell type and time point are not known.

The V call is TRBV10-3, the J call TRBJ2-5; D unclear. V dropped 7 bases and J dropped 5 bases, with 14 bases sitting between them. Germline CDR1 ENHRY, CDR2 SYGVKD. This CDR3 is 13 amino acids long. The CDR3 DNA is TGTGCCATCAAATCGTTACAGCGCGAGACCCAGTACTTC. It yields the protein CAIKSLQRETQYF.

There are a few counts of this clonotype. This chain links TRBV29-1 with TRBJ1-4; weak D call: TRBD1 (5 bases). This CDR3 region has 16 residues. V was trimmed by 4 bases and J by 4 bases, leaving 19 bases between them. CDR1 and CDR2 from the germline V gene are SQVTM and ANQGSEA. The CDR3 DNA sequence: TGCAGCGTTGGTTCAGGGCCCTCCCGTTTTAATGAAAAACTGTTTTTT. Protein sequence: CSVGSGPSRFNEKLFF.

V is TRBV5-1 and J is TRBJ1-3; D not certain. CDR1 and CDR2 (germline): SGHRS, YFSETQ. The CDR3 is made up of 15 amino acids. Trimming cost V 0 bases and J 0 bases, with 7 bases left between them. CDR3 protein: CASSLGASSGNTIYF. Here the CDR3 DNA reads TGCGCCAGCAGCTTGGGGGCTAGCTCTGGAAACACCATATATTTT.

This clonotype has a handful of counts. This chain connects TRBV5-4 to TRBJ1-1; D gene ambiguous. The V end was cut by 5 bases, the J end by 5 bases, with 13 bases between. CDR1 and CDR2 from the germline V gene are SGHNT and YYREEE (reference sequence). CDR3 size: 13 residues. As DNA, the CDR3 is TGTGCCAGCAGACCCGGCCCGATAACTGAAGCTTTCTTT. Protein: CASRPGPITEAFF.

This clonotype was recorded a few times. This chain uses TRBV5-1 with TRBJ2-3, with D perhaps TRBD2 (6 bases). Germline assignment: CDR1 SGHRS and CDR2 YFSETQ. There are 16 residues in the CDR3. V lost 5 bases to trimming and J lost 1 base, with 17 bases between them. CDR3 nucleotide sequence: TGCGCCAGCAGAGAACTAGCTTCTGGGGGCACAGATACGCAGTATTTT. It specifies CASRELASGGTDTQYF.

J is TRBJ2-2 and V is TRBV6-1, with TRBD1 matching 9 bases. Germline-derived CDR1 and CDR2 are MNHNS and SASEGT. This CDR3 is 17 amino acids long. V lost 4 bases, J lost 5 bases, and 11 bases stayed unmatched. The DNA for the CDR3 is TGTGCCAGCAGTGTTCGGGACAGGGAGATTAGGACCGGGGAGCTGTTTTTT. As protein: CASSVRDREIRTGELFF.

The chain uses TRBV5-1 and TRBJ1-1; D gene unclear. This CDR3 is 17 amino acids long. CDR1 and CDR2 from the germline V gene are SGHRS and YFSETQ. The V end lost 0 bases, the J end lost 1 base, and 16 bases lay between the germline ends. CDR3 sequence reads: CASSLGPLGGKNTEAFF. CDR3 nucleotides: TGCGCCAGCAGCTTGGGTCCTCTGGGTGGGAAGAACACTGAAGCTTTCTTT.

This clonotype showed up just a few times. The chain has TRBV7-8 and TRBJ1-2; 11 bases agree with TRBD1. The V gene end was trimmed by 0 bases and the J gene end by 4 bases; junction bases not matched to a gene: 7. Germline V CDR1 and CDR2: SGHVS, FQNEAQ. The CDR3 is made up of 17 amino acids. CDR3 coding DNA: TGTGCCAGCAGCTTAGCGGACAGGGGGCATCCGGGCTATGGCTACACCTTC. Residues: CASSLADRGHPGYGYTF.

This clonotype has just a few counts. The rearrangement joins TRBV6-1 to TRBJ1-5; D remains ambiguous. This CDR3 has 15 residues. In germline, CDR1 is MNHNS, CDR2 SASEGT. V gave up 7 bases and J gave up 2 bases, with 15 bases separating them. This chain's CDR3 is CASTDVVRGNQPQHF. The DNA for the CDR3 is TGTGCCAGCACCGATGTAGTCCGGGGCAATCAGCCCCAGCATTTT.

This clonotype was recorded a few times. The V call is TRBV7-2, the J call TRBJ2-2; D remains unclear. Trimming took off 3 bases at V and 3 bases at J, with 2 bases between the two ends. Germline CDR1 is SGHTA and CDR2 is FQGNSA. The CDR3 runs 12 residues. In nucleotides, the CDR3 is TGTGCCAGCAGCTTGCACACCGGGGAGCTGTTTTTT. Amino acid sequence: CASSLHTGELFF.

This clonotype was observed a few times. V gene TRBV5-1 combines with J gene TRBJ2-1; 9 nucleotides agree with TRBD1. Germline CDR1 reads SGHRS; CDR2 reads YFSETQ. V dropped 3 bases and J dropped 7; count of bases not matched to a gene: 8. The CDR3 is 15 residues long. The CDR3 DNA reads as TGCGCCAGCAGCTCCTCTGGGACAGGGCGGAATGAGCAGTTCTTC. Translated: CASSSSGTGRNEQFF.

V gene TRBV21-1 combines with J gene TRBJ2-4; the table's D call, TRBD2, has no DNA check behind it. TRBV21-1 is labeled a pseudogene. This CDR3 is built from 15 residues. CDR3 residues: CASSKGGEAKNIQYF. In DNA form, the CDR3 reads TGTGCCAGCAGCAAGGGAGGCGAAGCCAAAAACATTCAGTACTTC.